This T cell receptor (beta chain) comes out of a study of cytomegalovirus exposure and HLA in healthy donors. Primers included in the PCR were 60 Vbeta and 13 Jbeta primers. Generated by immunoSEQ multiplex PCR, the TCRdb table keeps only in-frame clones and is missing some. This sample has about 210,000 clones, with approximately 85% found just once. This clone has just one count. Trimming took off 2 bases at V and 3 bases at J, with 12 bases between the two ends. Germline-derived CDR1 and CDR2 are MNHEY and SVGAGI. This CDR3 spans 15 amino acids. The receptor was derived from a girl aged 2 to 9 in good health and CMV-seronegative. The chain joins TRBV6-5 to TRBJ2-3; perhaps TRBD2 as D (6 bases). The sequenced sample was PBMCs. CDR3 sequence: CASSYQGGGTDTQYF. CDR3 nucleotide sequence: TGTGCCAGCAGTTACCAGGGTGGGGGGACAGATACGCAGTATTTT.